These T cell receptor beta chains were read from a single sample in a study of T cells after yellow fever vaccination. One entry per CDR3 protein results from TCRdb running MiXCR on the 5' RACE reads. The sample comprises some 350,000 distinct CDR3 sequences, around 4.1% of which are singletons, and approximately 25% rests with the top ten. This material consisted of PBMCs, taken 5 days after the yellow fever booster vaccination. The source of these receptors is a man aged 18 to 29 who received the YFV17D yellow fever vaccine. The CDR3 runs from the conserved cysteine through the conserved F or W. The D gene is left open where the match is weak. Clone size is given for some rows only: seen once, a few or many times, or a class if the clone is expanded.

>.|.|TRBJ2-7|TRBV10-3
CAISDSKQGGNEQYF
TGTGCCATCAGTGATAGCAAACAGGGAGGGAACGAGCAGTACTTC
>few|.|TRBJ2-5|TRBV10-3
CAISEKGQGLKTQYF
TGTGCCATCAGTGAGAAAGGTCAGGGGTTGAAGACCCAGTACTTC
>many|TRBD1|TRBJ2-3|TRBV5-1
CASNRQTGKVPDTQYF
TGCGCCAGCAACCGCCAGACAGGGAAAGTCCCAGATACGCAGTATTTT
>few|TRBD1|TRBJ2-7|TRBV5-1
CASSSSATGVVYEQYF
TGCGCCAGCAGCTCTTCCGCGACAGGGGTGGTATACGAGCAGTACTTC
>few|TRBD1|TRBJ2-1|TRBV5-5
CASSSWQGAYNEQFF
TGTGCCAGCAGCTCCTGGCAGGGGGCTTACAATGAGCAGTTCTTC
>.|TRBD2|TRBJ2-3|TRBV5-1
CASSLGTLAGFVADTQYF
TGCGCCAGCAGCTTGGGGACCCTAGCGGGGTTTGTCGCAGATACGCAGTATTTT
>few|.|TRBJ2-1|TRBV7-9
CASFSIGSSYNEQFF
TGTGCCAGCTTTTCCATTGGTAGCTCCTACAATGAGCAGTTCTTC
>many|.|TRBJ2-1|TRBV14
CASSPTGLSYNEQFF
TGTGCCAGCAGCCCTACAGGTCTCTCCTACAATGAGCAGTTCTTC
>few|.|TRBJ1-6|TRBV5-1
CASSLAQERSPLHF
TGCGCCAGCAGCTTGGCACAGGAGAGGTCACCCCTCCACTTT
>.|.|TRBJ1-4|TRBV7-6
CASSLETRMTTNEKLFF
TGTGCCAGCAGCTTAGAAACCAGGATGACAACTAATGAAAAACTGTTTTTT
>few|.|TRBJ2-7|TRBV4-1
CASSPTGGSSYEQYF
TGCGCCAGCAGTCCAACTGGGGGAAGCTCCTACGAGCAGTACTTC
>many|.|TRBJ2-7|TRBV20-1
CSARDPAPYEQYF
TGCAGTGCTAGAGATCCGGCTCCCTACGAGCAGTACTTC
>many|.|TRBJ1-4|TRBV7-9
CASSLNQKLFF
TGTGCCAGCAGCTTAAACCAAAAACTGTTTTTT
>few|TRBD1|TRBJ2-3|TRBV7-8
CASSLVYWDRVSDTQYF
TGTGCCAGCAGCTTAGTATATTGGGACAGGGTGTCAGATACGCAGTATTTT
>many|TRBD2|TRBJ2-3|TRBV15
CATSRAPSGGGDTQYF
TGTGCCACCAGCAGAGCCCCTAGCGGGGGCGGGGATACGCAGTATTTT
>few|.|TRBJ1-5|TRBV6-1
CASSDNRDINQPQHF
TGTGCCAGCAGCGATAACCGGGACATCAATCAGCCCCAGCATTTT
>few|TRBD2|TRBJ2-3|TRBV6-5
CASRTRLAGGLFTDTQYF
TGTGCCAGCAGAACTAGACTAGCGGGGGGCCTATTCACAGATACGCAGTATTTT
>few|TRBD1|TRBJ1-6|TRBV28
CASSLGQGAYSPLHF
TGTGCCAGCAGTTTGGGCCAGGGGGCATATTCACCCCTCCACTTT
>few|TRBD2|TRBJ2-7|TRBV30
CAWSPGGGYEQYF
TGTGCCTGGAGTCCCGGCGGGGGGTACGAGCAGTACTTC
>.|.|TRBJ2-3|TRBV20-1
CSASDPQPSTDTQYF
TGCAGTGCTAGCGACCCCCAGCCCAGCACAGATACGCAGTATTTT
>.|TRBD1|TRBJ2-1|TRBV6-2/TRBV6-3
CASNPGGANYNEQFF
TGTGCCAGCAACCCAGGGGGAGCAAACTACAATGAGCAGTTCTTC
>few|TRBD2|TRBJ2-3|TRBV10-1
CASSESRGFTDTQYF
TGCGCCAGCAGTGAGTCGCGGGGGTTCACAGATACGCAGTATTTT
>few|.|TRBJ1-2|TRBV6-6
CASREDGNYGYTF
TGTGCCAGCAGAGAGGACGGAAACTATGGCTACACCTTC
>many|.|TRBJ2-7|TRBV4-2
CASSPSGTSSYEQYF
TGTGCCAGCAGCCCCTCGGGTACCTCCTCCTACGAGCAGTACTTC
>many|TRBD1|TRBJ1-2|TRBV7-3
CASSWRMPGQGNGYTF
TGTGCCAGCAGCTGGAGAATGCCGGGACAGGGGAATGGCTACACCTTC
>many|.|TRBJ2-2|TRBV6-5
CASTQGGSTGELFF
TGTGCCAGCACCCAGGGTGGGTCGACCGGGGAGCTGTTTTTT
>.|.|TRBJ2-3|TRBV9
CASSVQRWGTDTQYF
TGTGCCAGCAGCGTACAGAGGTGGGGCACAGATACGCAGTATTTT
>.|TRBD1|TRBJ2-1|TRBV20-1
CSARETGELNEQFF
TGCAGTGCTAGAGAGACAGGGGAGTTGAATGAGCAGTTCTTC
>.|.|TRBJ2-7|TRBV3-1
CASSQEKGLSYEQYF
TGTGCCAGCAGCCAAGAAAAGGGGTTGTCCTACGAGCAGTACTTC
>few|TRBD2|TRBJ2-1|TRBV12-3/TRBV12-4
CASSSPSGGRSYNEQFF
TGTGCCAGCAGTTCCCCTAGCGGGGGGCGGTCCTACAATGAGCAGTTCTTC
>many|TRBD2|TRBJ2-3|TRBV20-1
CSAKLAGDTDTQYF
TGCAGTGCCAAACTAGCGGGGGACACAGATACGCAGTATTTT
>many|.|TRBJ2-7|TRBV2
CASIWEQIGYEQYF
TGTGCCAGCATCTGGGAGCAGATAGGTTACGAGCAGTACTTC
>many|.|TRBJ1-1|TRBV4-3
CASSPWAGNTEAFF
TGCGCCAGCAGCCCCTGGGCAGGAAACACTGAAGCTTTCTTT
>many|.|TRBJ2-2|TRBV2
CASSEGATNTGELFF
TGTGCCAGCAGTGAGGGGGCAACGAACACCGGGGAGCTGTTTTTT
>.|.|TRBJ2-1|TRBV9
CASSVPVIGGTDEQFF
TGTGCCAGCAGCGTTCCGGTTATTGGGGGTACCGATGAGCAGTTCTTC
>few|TRBD1|TRBJ1-1|TRBV7-9
CASSLAYRGGHTEAFF
TGTGCCAGCAGCTTAGCTTACAGGGGGGGACACACTGAAGCTTTCTTT
>few|.|TRBJ1-5|TRBV4-3
CASSQGSGANQPQHF
TGCGCCAGCAGCCAAGGGTCAGGAGCAAATCAGCCCCAGCATTTT
>.|TRBD1|TRBJ1-5|TRBV4-2
CASSQAMTGDNQPQHF
TGTGCCAGCAGCCAAGCCATGACAGGGGATAATCAGCCCCAGCATTTT
>many|.|TRBJ1-2|TRBV29-1
CSVEYYIGARRSYTF
TGCAGCGTTGAGTACTACATAGGGGCCCGACGTTCGTACACCTTC
>many|.|TRBJ2-1|TRBV5-5
CASSPRRDFFGNEQFF
TGTGCCAGCAGCCCCCGCCGGGATTTTTTTGGGAATGAGCAGTTCTTC
>many|.|TRBJ2-7|TRBV6-5
CASSTTGGAPYEQYF
TGTGCCAGCAGTACCACGGGGGGCGCCCCATACGAGCAGTACTTC
>.|TRBD2|TRBJ2-3|TRBV3-1
CASSQAGTSGGPVTDTQYF
TGTGCCAGCAGCCAGGCGGGGACTAGCGGGGGGCCTGTAACAGATACGCAGTATTTT
>few|.|TRBJ2-7|TRBV30
CAWSGVYEQYF
TGTGCCTGGAGCGGAGTCTACGAGCAGTACTTC
>few|.|TRBJ1-2|TRBV11-2
CASRTLTGRTNYGYTF
TGTGCCAGCAGAACCCTAACAGGGCGGACTAACTATGGCTACACCTTC
>many|TRBD2|TRBJ2-5|TRBV20-1
CSASTIAAGYQETQYF
TGCAGTGCTAGCACGATCGCAGCGGGGTACCAAGAGACCCAGTACTTC
>many|TRBD1|TRBJ2-1|TRBV4-2
CASSQEARGNEQFF
TGTGCCAGCAGCCAAGAAGCCAGGGGGAATGAGCAGTTCTTC
>.|TRBD2|TRBJ2-1|TRBV7-2
CASSLRLAGGEQFF
TGTGCCAGCAGCTTAAGACTAGCGGGAGGAGAGCAGTTCTTC
>many|TRBD2|TRBJ2-1|TRBV29-1
CSVDPPSGGAVNEQFF
TGCAGCGTCGATCCCCCTAGCGGGGGGGCAGTCAATGAGCAGTTCTTC
>few|TRBD1|TRBJ1-1|TRBV5-4
CASSTTGTGMNTEAFF
TGTGCCAGCAGCACCACCGGGACAGGTATGAACACTGAAGCTTTCTTT
>few|TRBD1|TRBJ1-6|TRBV12-3/TRBV12-4
CASRRNLGGRGSPLHF
TGTGCCAGCAGGCGAAACCTAGGGGGCCGGGGTTCACCCCTCCACTTT
>many|TRBD1|TRBJ2-1|TRBV4-1
CASSQGQGGYNEQFF
TGCGCCAGCAGCCAAGGACAGGGTGGATACAATGAGCAGTTCTTC
>few|TRBD1|TRBJ1-2|TRBV5-6
CASSETGTGANYGYTF
TGTGCCAGCAGCGAGACCGGGACAGGGGCGAACTATGGCTACACCTTC
>many|.|TRBJ2-5|TRBV6-2/TRBV6-3
CASSYSRTSKTQYF
TGTGCCAGCAGTTACTCGAGGACCAGTAAGACCCAGTACTTC
>.|.|TRBJ1-1|TRBV5-4
CASRPLPGTEAFF
TGTGCCAGCAGGCCCCTTCCGGGAACTGAAGCTTTCTTT
>many|TRBD2|TRBJ2-7|TRBV7-9
CASSSGLAYEQYF
TGTGCCAGCAGCTCGGGACTAGCTTACGAGCAGTACTTC
>few|.|TRBJ1-5|TRBV7-9
CASSRDDSNQPQHF
TGTGCCAGCAGCCGAGATGATAGCAATCAGCCCCAGCATTTT
>.|.|TRBJ2-4|TRBV7-8
CASSARNRVVAKNIQYF
TGTGCCAGCAGCGCCCGTAACAGGGTGGTTGCCAAAAACATTCAGTACTTC
>few|.|TRBJ2-7|TRBV4-2
CASSQERAGSYEQYF
TGTGCCAGCAGCCAAGAGAGGGCAGGATCCTACGAGCAGTACTTC
>.|.|TRBJ2-3|TRBV24-1
CATSEGTRTTDTQYF
TGTGCCACCAGTGAAGGGACAAGGACGACAGATACGCAGTATTTT
>few|TRBD2|TRBJ2-3|TRBV11-1
CASSLTSGGAWNTQYF
TGTGCCAGCAGCTTGACTAGCGGGGGGGCCTGGAATACGCAGTATTTT